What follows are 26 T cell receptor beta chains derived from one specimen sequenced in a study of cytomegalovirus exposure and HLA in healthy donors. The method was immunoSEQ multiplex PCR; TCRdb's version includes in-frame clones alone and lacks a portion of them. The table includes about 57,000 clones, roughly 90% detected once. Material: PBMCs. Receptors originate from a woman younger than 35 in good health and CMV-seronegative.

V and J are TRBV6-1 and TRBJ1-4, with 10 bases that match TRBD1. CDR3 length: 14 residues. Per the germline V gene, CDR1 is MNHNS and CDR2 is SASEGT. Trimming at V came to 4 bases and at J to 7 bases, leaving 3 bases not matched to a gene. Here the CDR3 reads CASSAGQGTEKLFF. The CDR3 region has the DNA TGTGCCAGCAGTGCGGGACAGGGGACTGAAAAACTGTTTTTT.

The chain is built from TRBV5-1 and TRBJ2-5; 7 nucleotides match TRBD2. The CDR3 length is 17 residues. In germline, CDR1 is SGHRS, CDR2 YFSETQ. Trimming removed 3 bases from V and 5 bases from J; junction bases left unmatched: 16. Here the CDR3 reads CASSSLVREGLRETQYF. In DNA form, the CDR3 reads TGCGCCAGCAGCTCCCTAGTTAGGGAGGGCCTCCGTGAGACCCAGTACTTC. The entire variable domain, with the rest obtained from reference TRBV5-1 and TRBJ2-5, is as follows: KAGVTQTPRYLIKTRGQQVTLSCSPISGHRSVSWYQQTPGQGLQFLFEYFSETQRNKGNFPGRFSGRQFSNSRSEMNVSTLELGDSALYLCASSSLVREGLRETQYFGPGTRLLVL.

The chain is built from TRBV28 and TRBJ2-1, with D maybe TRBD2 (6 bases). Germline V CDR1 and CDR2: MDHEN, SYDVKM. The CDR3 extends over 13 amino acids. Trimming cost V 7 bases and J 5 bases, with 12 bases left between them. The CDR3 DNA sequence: TGTGCCAGCATTCGCGGGACGCACAATGAGCAGTTCTTC. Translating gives CASIRGTHNEQFF.

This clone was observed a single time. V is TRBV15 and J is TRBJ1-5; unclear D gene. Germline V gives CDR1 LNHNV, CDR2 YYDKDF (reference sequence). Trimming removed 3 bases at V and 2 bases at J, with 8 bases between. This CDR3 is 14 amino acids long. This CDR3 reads CATSSRQRNQPQHF. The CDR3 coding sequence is TGTGCCACCAGCAGCAGGCAGCGCAATCAGCCCCAGCATTTT.

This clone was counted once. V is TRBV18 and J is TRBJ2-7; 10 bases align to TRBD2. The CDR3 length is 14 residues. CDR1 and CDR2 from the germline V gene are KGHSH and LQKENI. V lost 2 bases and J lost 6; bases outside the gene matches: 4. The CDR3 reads CASSPKREGLEQYF. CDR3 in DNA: TGTGCCAGCTCACCAAAGCGGGAGGGCCTCGAGCAGTACTTC. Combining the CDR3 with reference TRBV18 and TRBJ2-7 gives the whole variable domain NAGVMQNPRHLVRRRGQEARLRCSPMKGHSHVYWYRQLPEEGLKFMVYLQKENIIDESGMPKERFSAEFPKEGPSILRIQQVVRGDSAAYFCASSPKREGLEQYFGPGTRLTVT.

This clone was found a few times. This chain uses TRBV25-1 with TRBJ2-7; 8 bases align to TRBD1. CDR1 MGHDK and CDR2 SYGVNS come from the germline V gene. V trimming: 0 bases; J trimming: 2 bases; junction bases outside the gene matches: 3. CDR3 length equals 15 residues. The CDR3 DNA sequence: TGTGCCAGCAGTGAATACGGACAGGGCACCTACGAGCAGTACTTC. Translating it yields CASSEYGQGTYEQYF.

Here the CDR3 DNA reads TGTGCCAGCACCGTGCAGGCCTACAATGAGCAGTTCTTC. Translating gives CASTVQAYNEQFF. The rearrangement uses TRBV6-1 and TRBJ2-1; D is unresolved. Germline V lookup: CDR1 MNHNS, CDR2 SASEGT. The V gene lost 7 bases and the J gene lost 2 bases, with 9 bases spanning the gap. The CDR3 has 13 amino acids.

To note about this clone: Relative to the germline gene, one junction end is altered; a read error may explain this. The CDR3: CASSLEGQSGGTGELFF. The CDR3 DNA sequence: TGTGCCAGCAGCCTAGAGGGGCAGTCAGGGGGCACCGGGGAGCTGTTTTTT. The chain employs TRBV11-3 and TRBJ2-2; 7 bases are a match to TRBD1. The CDR3 loop spans 17 amino acids. The germline V gene encodes CDR1 SGHNT and CDR2 YENEEA.

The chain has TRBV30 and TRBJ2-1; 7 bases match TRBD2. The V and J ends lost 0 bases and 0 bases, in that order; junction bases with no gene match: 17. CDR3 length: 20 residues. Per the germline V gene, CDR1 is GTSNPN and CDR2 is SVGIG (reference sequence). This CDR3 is CAWSVISLAVKLSSYNEQFF. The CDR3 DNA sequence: TGTGCCTGGAGTGTAATTAGCCTAGCGGTTAAGTTGAGCTCCTACAATGAGCAGTTCTTC.

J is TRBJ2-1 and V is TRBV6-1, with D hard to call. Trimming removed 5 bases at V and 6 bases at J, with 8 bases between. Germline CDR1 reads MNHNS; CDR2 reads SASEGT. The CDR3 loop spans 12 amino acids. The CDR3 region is CASSWQRNEQFF. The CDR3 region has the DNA TGTGCCAGCAGTTGGCAGCGCAATGAGCAGTTCTTC.

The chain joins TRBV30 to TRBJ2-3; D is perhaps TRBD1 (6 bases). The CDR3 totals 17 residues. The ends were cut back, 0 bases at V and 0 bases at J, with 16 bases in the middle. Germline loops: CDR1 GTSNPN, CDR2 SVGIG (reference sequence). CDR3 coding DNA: TGTGCCTGGAGTGTATGGGGGCTAGCAGAAAGCACAGATACGCAGTATTTT. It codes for CAWSVWGLAESTDTQYF.

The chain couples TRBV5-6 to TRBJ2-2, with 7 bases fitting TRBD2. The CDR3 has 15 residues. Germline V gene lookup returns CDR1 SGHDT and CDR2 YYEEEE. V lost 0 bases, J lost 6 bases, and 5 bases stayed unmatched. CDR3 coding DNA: TGTGCCAGCAGCTTGGGACTAGCTAGATCCGGGGAGCTGTTTTTT. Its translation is CASSLGLARSGELFF.

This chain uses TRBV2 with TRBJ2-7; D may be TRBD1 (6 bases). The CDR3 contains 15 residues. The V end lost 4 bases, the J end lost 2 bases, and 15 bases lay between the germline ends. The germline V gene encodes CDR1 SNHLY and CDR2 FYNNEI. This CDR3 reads CASSAGTTEPYEQYF. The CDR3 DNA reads TGTGCCAGCAGTGCGGGGACAACAGAACCCTACGAGCAGTACTTC.

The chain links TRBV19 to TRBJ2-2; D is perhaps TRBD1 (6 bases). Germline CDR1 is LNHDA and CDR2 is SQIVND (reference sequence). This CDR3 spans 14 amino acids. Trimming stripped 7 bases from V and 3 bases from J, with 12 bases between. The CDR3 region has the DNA TGTGCCAGTACCTCGTCAGGGGACACCGGGGAGCTGTTTTTT. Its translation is CASTSSGDTGELFF.

Written as DNA, the CDR3 is TGTGCCAGCAGCGTAGAGTGGGAGGGCACCACTGAAGCTTTCTTT. The encoded protein is CASSVEWEGTTEAFF. This sequence joins TRBV9 and TRBJ1-1; no reliable D call. Germline CDR1 reads SGDLS; CDR2 reads YYNGEE. The length of the CDR3 is 15 residues. Trimming took off 0 bases at V and 4 bases at J, with 13 bases between the two ends.

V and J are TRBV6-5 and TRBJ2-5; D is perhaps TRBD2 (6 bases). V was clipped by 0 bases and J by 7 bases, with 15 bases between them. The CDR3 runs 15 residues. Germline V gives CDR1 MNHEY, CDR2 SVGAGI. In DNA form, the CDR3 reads TGTGCCAGCAGTTACTCGCGGACGGACGGGGGGACCCAGTACTTC. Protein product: CASSYSRTDGGTQYF.

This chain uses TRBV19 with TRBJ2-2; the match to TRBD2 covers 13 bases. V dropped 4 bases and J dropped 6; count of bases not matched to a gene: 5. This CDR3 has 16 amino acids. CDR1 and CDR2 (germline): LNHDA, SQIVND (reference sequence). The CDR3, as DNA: TGTGCCAGTAGTACCTGGACTAGCGGGAGTCCCGGGGAGCTGTTTTTT. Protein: CASSTWTSGSPGELFF.

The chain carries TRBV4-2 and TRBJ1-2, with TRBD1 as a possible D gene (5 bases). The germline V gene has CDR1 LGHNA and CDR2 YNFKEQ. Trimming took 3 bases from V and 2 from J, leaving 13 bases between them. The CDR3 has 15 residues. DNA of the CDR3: TGTGCCAGCAGCCAGCGGGACGCCTCAAACTATGGCTACACCTTC. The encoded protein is CASSQRDASNYGYTF.

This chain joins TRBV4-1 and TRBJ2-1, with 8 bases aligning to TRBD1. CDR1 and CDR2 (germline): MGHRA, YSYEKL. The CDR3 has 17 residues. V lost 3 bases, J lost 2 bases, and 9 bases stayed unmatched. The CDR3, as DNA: TGCGCCAGCAGCCAGGTAACCGGGACAGGTGCCTACAATGAGCAGTTCTTC. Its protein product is CASSQVTGTGAYNEQFF.

The CDR3, as DNA: TGTGCCAGCAGGCCCGGGACAGGGAACTATGGCTACACCTTC. Protein: CASRPGTGNYGYTF. This chain connects TRBV28 to TRBJ1-2; 9 bases map to TRBD1. V shed 6 bases and J 2 bases; nucleotides not matched to a gene: 4. CDR1 is MDHEN, CDR2 SYDVKM, per germline. The CDR3 has 14 amino acids.

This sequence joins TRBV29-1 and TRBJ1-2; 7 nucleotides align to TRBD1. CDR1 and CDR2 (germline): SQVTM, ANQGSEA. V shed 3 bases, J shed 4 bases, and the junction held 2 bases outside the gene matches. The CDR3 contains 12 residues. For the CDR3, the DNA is TGCAGCGTTGAGACAGGGACCTATGGCTACACCTTC. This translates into CSVETGTYGYTF.

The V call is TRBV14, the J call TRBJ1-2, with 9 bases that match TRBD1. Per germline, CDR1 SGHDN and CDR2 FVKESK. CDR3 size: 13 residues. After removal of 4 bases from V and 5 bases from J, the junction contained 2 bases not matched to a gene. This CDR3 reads CASSRGQGYGYTF. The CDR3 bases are TGTGCCAGCAGCCGCGGACAGGGGTATGGCTACACCTTC.

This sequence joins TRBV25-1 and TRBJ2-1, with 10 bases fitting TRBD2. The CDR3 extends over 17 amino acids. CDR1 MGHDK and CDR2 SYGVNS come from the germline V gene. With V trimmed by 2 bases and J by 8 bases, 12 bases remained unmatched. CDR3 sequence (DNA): TGTGCCAGCAGTGAACCTACTAGCGGGGCCTATAGGGATGAGCAGTTCTTC. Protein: CASSEPTSGAYRDEQFF. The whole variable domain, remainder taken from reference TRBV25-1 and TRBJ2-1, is EADIYQTPRYLVIGTGKKITLECSQTMGHDKMYWYQQDPGMELHLIHYSYGVNSTEKGDLSSESTVSRIRTEHFPLTLESARPSHTSQYLCASSEPTSGAYRDEQFFGPGTRLTVL.

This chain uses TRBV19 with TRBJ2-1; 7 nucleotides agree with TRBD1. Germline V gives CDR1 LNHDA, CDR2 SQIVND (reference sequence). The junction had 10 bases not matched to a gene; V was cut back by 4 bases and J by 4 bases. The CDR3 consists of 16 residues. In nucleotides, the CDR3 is TGTGCCAGTAGTAGTCCACCGGGACAGCAGTACAATGAGCAGTTCTTC. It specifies CASSSPPGQQYNEQFF. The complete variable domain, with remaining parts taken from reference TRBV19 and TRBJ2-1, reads DGGITQSPKYLFRKEGQNVTLSCEQNLNHDAMYWYRQDPGQGLRLIYYSQIVNDFQKGDIAEGYSVSREKKESFPLTVTSAQKNPTAFYLCASSSPPGQQYNEQFFGPGTRLTVL.

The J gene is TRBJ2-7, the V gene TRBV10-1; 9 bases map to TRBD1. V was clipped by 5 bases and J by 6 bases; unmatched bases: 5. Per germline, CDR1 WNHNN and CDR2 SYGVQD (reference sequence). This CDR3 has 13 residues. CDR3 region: CASSRDRVGEQYF. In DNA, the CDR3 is TGCGCCAGCAGTCGGGACAGGGTGGGCGAGCAGTACTTC.

The CDR3 DNA is TGTGCCAGCAGCTTGGGAATTCTATCCTCAACTAATGAAAAACTGTTTTTT. The encoded protein is CASSLGILSSTNEKLFF. This sequence joins TRBV5-5 and TRBJ1-4; D not resolved. Trimming removed 0 bases from V and 0 bases from J, with 12 bases in between. Germline V CDR1 and CDR2: SGHKS, YYEKEE (reference sequence). The CDR3 extends over 17 amino acids. Complete variable domain (other parts from reference TRBV5-5 and TRBJ1-4): DAGVTQSPTHLIKTRGQQVTLRCSPISGHKSVSWYQQVLGQGPQFIFQYYEKEERGRGNFPDRFSARQFPNYSSELNVNALLLGDSALYLCASSLGILSSTNEKLFFGSGTQLSVL.